This entry is about one TCR beta chain. Antigen: not known. A junction boundary mismatches the germline segment, possibly from a read error. The data stem from a study of cytomegalovirus exposure and HLA in healthy donors. Study-wide findings and caveats: CMV serostatus was the only immune exposure information that was available. Follow-up analysis later connected one missense variant in DCLRE1C with trimming of TCR beta V- and J-genes. There were a few CMV-associated chains whose specificity for CMV antigens was confirmed in vitro.

Primers for the PCR totalled 60 Vbeta and 13 Jbeta. Method: immunoSEQ multiplex PCR; TCRdb's copy keeps in-frame clones and lacks some. The sample has over 120,000 clones, 60% to 80% seen once. The CDR3 length is 14 residues. Per the germline V gene, CDR1 is SGHAT and CDR2 is FQNNGV. The genes are TRBV11-2 and TRBJ2-7, with 8 bases lining up with TRBD1. The sequenced sample was PBMCs. The clonotype originates from a male donor in good health and CMV-seronegative. DNA for the CDR3: TGTGCCAGCAGTTTAGGACAGGGAACCTACGAGCAGTACTTC. Its protein product is CASSLGQGTYEQYF.